This T cell receptor beta chain was obtained from a study of CD8+ T cells in alopecia areata (dated by TCRdb to 2017 to 2018). Broadly, across the study: Treated patients were enrolled in an open-label pilot trial of oral tofacitinib at 5 to 10 mg twice daily for moderate-to-severe alopecia areata. In treated patients, disease severity was measured using the SALT score, which gives the percentage of scalp surface area affected. Patients on tofacitinib were biopsied at baseline and after 4 and 24 weeks of treatment, and several of the patients also had a later scalp biopsy. Clonality in the scalp was compared among normal scalp (n=4), patchy alopecia areata scalp (n=8), and alopecia totalis/universalis scalp (n=8). On the human side, TCRbeta sequencing was run on scalp tissue and on sorted CD4+ and CD8+ peripheral blood T cells from healthy controls and from alopecia areata patients with either patchy or totalis/universalis disease. Patients stayed on tofacitinib for 6 to 18 months and then had 6 months of follow-up off drug so that delayed response and recurrence could be assessed. High-throughput TCRbeta sequencing was used to examine T cell clonal expansion in alopecia areata in both the C3H/HeJ mouse model and human patients. Amplification of TCRbeta CDR3 regions was done by immunoSEQ multiplex PCR using 35 Vbeta forward primers and 13 Jbeta reverse primers. RNA came from the PAXgene miRNA kit for fixed scalp, the miRNeasy kit for PBMCs, and the RNeasy kit for mouse skin. Study-wide findings and limitations: Compared with normal scalp, lesional scalp had higher clonality and more expanded CD8+ clones, particularly in alopecia totalis/universalis, a pattern that suggests antigenic drive. Compared with mice, TCR sequences shared between patients were less clear, possibly partly because of HLA diversity across the patient population. With tofacitinib, both scalp clonality and the number of expanded CD8+ clones among the top 100 scalp clones went down significantly. During tofacitinib treatment, many expanded lesional clones stuck around in both scalp and blood, and this persistence may partly explain why relapse happens after treatment is stopped. Because the treated cohort was small and included a single nonresponder, larger studies are needed to assess links between baseline CD8+ expansion and response. Unlike mouse skin, which is dominated by gammadelta T cells, normal human skin has resident alphabeta T cells that are also sequenced, and this complicates analysis of the scalp TCR repertoire.

The intended sense of this specimen's time point label: roughly 24 weeks on oral tofacitinib. The treatment or condition label for this specimen denotes: oral pan-JAK inhibitor, 5-10 mg twice daily. Peripheral blood and lesional scalp punch biopsies were obtained from patients with alopecia areata. After PBMCs were isolated by density centrifugation and stained for CD3, CD4 and CD8, a FACSAria was used to sort CD4+ and CD8+ T cells. This clone was picked up one time. Its binding antigen is unknown. Qualities for individual bases were not recorded, and no much larger clone is one base off. V lost 1 base and J lost 10 bases; the stretch between them is 8 bases long. The CDR3 sequence holds 12 residues, the cysteine and phenylalanine included. Here the CDR3 DNA is all that survives: 36 bases in frame from base 1. CDR1 SGHDN and CDR2 FVKESK are derived from the germline V gene. The library was made by the immunoSEQ multiplex PCR assay. RNA was extracted from all samples and reverse transcribed into cDNA, which served as template for TCR sequencing. SuperScript III was used for first-strand cDNA synthesis, primed with a 2:1 mix of oligo-dT and random hexamers. A synthetic immune receptor repertoire was used to gauge amplification bias, and whatever bias remained was removed computationally. Per the source publication's procedure: Raw reads were preprocessed to remove errors, and CDR3 was defined according to IMGT conventions as the region from the conserved cysteine to phenylalanine. To get clonality, Shannon entropy was normalized by log2 of the number of productive unique TCRs and the result was subtracted from 1. Whether each scalp clone was CD4 or CD8 was inferred by checking scalp TCRbeta sequences against the CD4 and CD8 repertoires from sorted blood. As stored in TCRdb, this immuneACCESS dataset retains in-frame rearrangements with V and J assigned. A fraction of the clones does not appear; measured against another copy, unresolved V genes explain less than half of the discrepancy, and the remainder lacks a known reason. V, J and clone size derive from that table, while D and trimming were established from the DNA sequence. This sample comprises 110,000 or so clones, approximately 51% of them detected only once. The leading ten clones occupy approximately 3.1% of the sample.

The chain links TRBV14 with TRBJ2-1, with no confidently assigned D gene. The origin of this receptor is a human donor with alopecia areata. The material was CD4+ T cells sorted from blood, obtained at week 24, from a patient treated with tofacitinib. The encoded CDR3 is CASSQGVREQFF. The DNA is TGTGCCAGCAGCCAAGGTGTGAGAGAGCAGTTCTTC. Joined to the reference TRBV14 and TRBJ2-1 proteins, this CDR3 gives the full variable domain: EAGVTQFPSHSVIEKGQTVTLRCDPISGHDNLYWYRRVMGKEIKFLLHFVKESKQDESGMPNNRFLAERTGGTYSTLKVQPAELEDSGVYFCASSQGVREQFFGPGTRLTVL.